The present T cell receptor beta chain was sequenced within a study of blood T cell repertoires in COVID-19. Germline V gene sequence: CDR1 MDHEN, CDR2 SYDVKM. The CDR3 sequence is 13 residues long. With 4 bases removed from V and 7 bases from J, the gap between germline ends came to 13 bases. Profiling relied on immunoSEQ multiplex PCR, and the TCRdb table lists in-frame clones only, not all of them. The sample consists of approximately 180,000 clones, approximately 79% of them appearing once. Sequenced material: PBMCs or T cells enriched from blood (not recorded which). The chain joins TRBV28 to TRBJ1-2; maybe TRBD1 (5 bases). This TCR was recovered from a woman aged 55 to 70 with acute COVID-19. The CDR3, as DNA: TGTGCCAGCAGTTCCGGGGACTACAGTGGCTACACCTTC. Its protein is CASSSGDYSGYTF.